This TCR beta chain emerged from a study of PD-L1 blockade in urothelial cancer. Time point meaning: pretreatment peripheral blood. The table came from immunoSEQ multiplex PCR; TCRdb's copy has only in-frame clones and leaves some out. Of tens of thousands of clones listed, approximately 90% are singletons. This receptor was taken from a woman aged 60 to 75 with urothelial cancer. This material consisted of PBMCs, taken around atezolizumab (anti-PD-L1) treatment.

The CDR3, as DNA: TGTGCCAGCAGCTTAGGGCAGGTCAATAAAGCTTTCTTT. This encodes CASSLGQVNKAFF. The genes are TRBV13 and TRBJ1-1; D remains unclear. Per the germline V gene, CDR1 is PRHDT and CDR2 is FYEKMQ (reference sequence). CDR3 size: 13 residues. The V gene lost 0 bases and the J gene lost 9 bases, with 11 bases spanning the gap.